This T cell receptor (beta chain) comes out of a study of cytomegalovirus exposure and HLA in healthy donors. The wider study: The study's early data release held tens of millions of unique TCRs from HLA-typed donors.

Vbeta (60) and Jbeta (13) primers were used in the PCR. Profiled with immunoSEQ multiplex PCR; TCRdb holds only in-frame clones, not every one. The table has under 150,000 clones, just under 80% seen once. Germline values: CDR1 SGDLS, CDR2 YYNGEE. V lost 0 bases to trimming and J lost 7 bases, with 10 bases between them. CDR3 size: 13 residues. Sequencing used PBMCs. The receptor's source is a woman under 30 in good health and CMV-seronegative. The genes are TRBV9 and TRBJ1-2; D perhaps matches TRBD1 (5 bases). The CDR3 spells CASSVGGRVGYTF. The CDR3 DNA sequence: TGTGCCAGCAGCGTAGGTGGCAGGGTTGGCTACACCTTC.